The sequence of this T cell receptor beta chain was determined in a study of STAT3 mutations in large granular lymphocyte leukemia. Study-level information: Among longitudinally sequenced T-LGLL patients, roughly half had canonical activating STAT3 mutations detected. Roughly 37% of treated T-LGLL patients showed hematologic response to immunosuppression.

Study-wide points: In T-cell large granular lymphocyte leukemia, about half of patients showed multiple immunodominant subclonotypes. TCR clonotype switching after therapy occurred in about 30% of the 18 patients.

V was cut by 3 bases and J by 4 bases, with 16 bases left in between. This CDR3 has 15 amino acids. CDR1 is SGHNT and CDR2 is YYREEE in the germline V gene (reference sequence). TCRbeta libraries averaged about 40,773 productive templates per sample. Repertoires were generated with immunoSEQ multiplex PCR, while TCRdb's copy carries only in-frame clones and drops some. The sample contains fewer than 6,000 clones, roughly 90% of which appear only once. About this clone itself: Its antigen is still unknown.

Sequenced material: PBMCs. The receptor's source is a human donor with T large granular lymphocyte leukemia. Some clones in this sample may be carry-over from other donors' samples. V and J are TRBV5-4 and TRBJ1-2, with D perhaps TRBD1 (6 bases). DNA for the CDR3: TGTGCCAGCAGCTCCCGGACAGAGGGGATCTATGGCTACACCTTC. This translates into CASSSRTEGIYGYTF.